This T cell receptor (beta chain) comes out of a study of T-cell reconstitution after alpha-beta-depleted transplantation in children. Findings and limits, study-wide: T-cell counts and diversity at one year post-transplant came mainly from newly produced T cells. It was surviving recipient T cells and thymic progenitors that gave some patients high TCRbeta diversity at day 60. After transplant, at about two months, alpha-beta T cells were reportedly derived from several hundred expanded graft clones.

This clonotype showed up many times. What it binds is unknown. It was with unique molecular identifiers that the TCRbeta library was prepared. One entry per CDR3 protein results from TCRdb running MiXCR on the PCR reads. The table has 150,000 to 250,000 distinct CDR3 sequences, 6.3% seen once. This CDR3 region has 13 residues. The V end was cut by 3 bases, the J end by 3 bases, with 9 bases between. The germline CDR1 and CDR2 sequences are MNHEY and SMNVEV (reference sequence). The sample in question was PBMCs, obtained before TCRalphabeta/CD19-depleted stem cell transplant. The chain has TRBV27 and TRBJ2-7; a possible D gene is TRBD1 (6 bases). The receptor's source is a girl under three years old with combined immunodeficiency, due to receive a stem cell transplant. CDR3 region: CASSFGQYYEQYF. DNA for the CDR3: TGTGCCAGCAGTTTCGGACAGTACTACGAGCAGTACTTC.